Sequencing of this T cell receptor (beta chain) was carried out in a study of beta chain features in type 1 diabetes. The isolated RNA, all of it, was reverse transcribed, so expressed TCRB transcripts were what got sequenced. The average output of naive, central memory and regulatory T cell samples was 3 million to 4 million reads. Some clones are missing from TCRdb's copy, which holds only in-frame ones; the method was immunoSEQ multiplex PCR. The sample lists 400,000 to 550,000 clones, roughly an eighth occurring once. The germline V gene encodes CDR1 SGHTA and CDR2 FQGTGA. V shed 8 bases and J shed 9 bases, with 17 bases lying between them. The CDR3 loop spans 13 amino acids.

Sequencing was performed on naive CD4+ T cells from blood. The TCR was taken from a woman aged 18-29 years in good health. The J gene is TRBJ2-1, the V gene TRBV7-3; tentative D call: TRBD2 (6 bases). The CDR3 loop is CASASEWRAEQFF. DNA of the CDR3: TGTGCCAGCGCTTCTGAGTGGAGGGCTGAGCAGTTCTTC.